This T cell receptor (beta chain) was sequenced in a study of T cells in women clearing cervical HPV infection. Study background: Controls' single incident HPV16 infection cleared within 12 months without precancer.

Some clones are missing from TCRdb's copy, which holds only in-frame ones; the method was immunoSEQ multiplex PCR. The ten top clones account for 6.6%, within a sample of some 25,000 clones. This TCR came from a woman between 18 and 70 years old with a cervical HPV16 infection that either progressed to CIN3+ or cleared (not recorded which). Sequences were obtained from blood buffy coat.

The CDR3 sequence is CASSEVTSGPSEQYF. The part of the CDR3 DNA that was read is TGTGCCAGCAGTGAAGTCACTAGCGGACCTTCCGAG. The chain links TRBV6-1 to TRBJ2-7, with TRBD2 matching 8 bases. The read finishes 3 residues shy of the CDR3 end, and the germline J gene is used to complete it. The CDR3 runs to 15 residues. J was trimmed by 6 bases and V by 1 base; bases with no gene match: 8. CDR1 is MNHNS and CDR2 is SASEGT in the germline V gene.